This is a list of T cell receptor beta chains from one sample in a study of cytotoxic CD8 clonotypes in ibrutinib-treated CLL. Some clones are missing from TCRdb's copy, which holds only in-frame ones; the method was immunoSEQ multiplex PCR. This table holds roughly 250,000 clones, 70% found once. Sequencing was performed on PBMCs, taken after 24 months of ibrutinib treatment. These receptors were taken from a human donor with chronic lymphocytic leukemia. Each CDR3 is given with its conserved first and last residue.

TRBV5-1 CASSIGGLRDTEAFF
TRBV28 CASNPQGRTGELFF
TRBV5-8 CASSQLDRGDEQFF
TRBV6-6 CASSYSHPDTEAFF
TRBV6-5 CASSYSILGQGSGYTF
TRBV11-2 CASSLESGGRQPQHF
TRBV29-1 CSVNGAGGYTF
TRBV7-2 CASSVLSGNTIYF
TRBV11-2 CASSEPRGYNEQFF
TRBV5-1 CASSFVANTEAFF
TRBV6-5 CASSYSTAFYEQYF
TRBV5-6 CASSLDVGHPEAFF
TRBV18 CASSPNSPANTGELFF
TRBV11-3 CASSLVGTGEHEQYF
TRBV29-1 CSVRDLLYGYTF
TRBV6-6 CASRPRDRAYEQYF
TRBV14 CASSQAHFAGELFF
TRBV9 CASSALGTDTQYF
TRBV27 CASSLSGTVEKLFF
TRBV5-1 CASSLKAGGTGELFF
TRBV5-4 CASSLEGIRDIPTDTQYF
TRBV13 CASSPGTGRGYTF
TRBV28 CASRAGVSWGIYGYTF
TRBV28 CASSSGQINEQFF
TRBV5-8 CASSLGVRSSYEQYF
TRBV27 CASSRETRRDTQYF
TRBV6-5 CASSQLMGEQFF
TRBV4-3 CASSYRDRGGEQYF
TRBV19 CASSEAAYEQYF
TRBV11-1 CASSTNLAGDRFEQFF
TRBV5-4 CASSFLSGSNTEAFF
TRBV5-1 CASSLDSNSNQPQHF